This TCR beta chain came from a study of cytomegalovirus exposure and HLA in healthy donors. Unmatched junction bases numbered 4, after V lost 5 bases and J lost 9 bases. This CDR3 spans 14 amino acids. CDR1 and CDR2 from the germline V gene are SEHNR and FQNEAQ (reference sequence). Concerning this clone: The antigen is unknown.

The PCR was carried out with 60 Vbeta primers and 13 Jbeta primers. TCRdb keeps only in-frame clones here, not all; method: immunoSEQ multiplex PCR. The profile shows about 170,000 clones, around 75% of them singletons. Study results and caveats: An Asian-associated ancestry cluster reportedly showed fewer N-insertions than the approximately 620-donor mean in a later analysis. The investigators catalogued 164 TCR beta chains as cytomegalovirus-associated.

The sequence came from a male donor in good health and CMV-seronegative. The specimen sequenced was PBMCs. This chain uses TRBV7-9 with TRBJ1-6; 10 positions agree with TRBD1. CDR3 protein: CASSAGTGVSPLHF. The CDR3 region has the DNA TGTGCCAGCAGCGCCGGGACAGGGGTTTCACCCCTCCACTTT.